The next 25 T cell receptor beta chains were all read from a single sample in a study of OX40 agonist ivuxolimab in advanced cancers. Sequencing was performed with immunoSEQ multiplex PCR; in TCRdb, only in-frame clones are kept and a portion is missing. The sample holds tens of thousands of clones, roughly nine tenths seen once. This sample comprised CD4+ or CD8+ T cells sorted from blood, obtained in a trial of the OX40 agonist ivuxolimab. Every receptor here comes from an adult with an advanced solid tumor such as melanoma, head and neck, liver or kidney cancer.

This clone was found once. The CDR3 sequence is CASSSGANVLTF. The CDR3 DNA reads as TGTGCCAGCTCCTCTGGGGCCAACGTCCTGACTTTC. J is TRBJ2-6 and V is TRBV6-5; D is unresolved. The CDR3 has 12 residues. With 8 bases removed from V and 0 bases from J, the gap between germline ends came to 2 bases. The germline CDR1 and CDR2 sequences are MNHEY and SVGAGI.

The genes are TRBV27 and TRBJ1-1; D uncertain. The CDR3 covers 13 residues. Germline loops: CDR1 MNHEY, CDR2 SMNVEV (reference sequence). Deletions cut 3 bases from V and 1 base from J, with 6 bases between. This CDR3 reads CASSFEWNTEAFF. As DNA, the CDR3 is TGTGCCAGCAGTTTTGAGTGGAACACTGAAGCTTTCTTT.

The chain recombines TRBV5-8 with TRBJ2-3; D gene unclear. Germline CDR1 is SGHTS and CDR2 is YDEGEE. CDR3 length: 15 amino acids. V was shortened by 1 base and J by 1 base, with 10 bases between the two germline ends. CDR3 coding DNA: TGTGCCAGCAGCTTGAATTTAGCACGCACAGATACGCAGTATTTT. It yields the protein CASSLNLARTDTQYF.

This rearrangement joins TRBV27 to TRBJ2-7; D assignment may be TRBD1 or TRBD2 (6 bases each). The CDR3 sequence is 16 residues long. The germline V gene encodes CDR1 MNHEY and CDR2 SMNVEV (reference sequence). Trimming cost V 2 bases and J 7 bases, with 21 bases left between them. The CDR3 DNA follows: TGTGCCAGCAGTTTACTCTCTTCCGGGGGCTCGTCGGAGCAGTACTTC. This encodes CASSLLSSGGSSEQYF.

The chain has TRBV19 and TRBJ2-5; D is perhaps TRBD1 (6 bases). Trimming pared 7 bases from V and 5 bases from J, leaving 14 bases between. This CDR3 comprises 13 residues. Germline loops: CDR1 LNHDA, CDR2 SQIVND (reference sequence). This CDR3 is CASTTAGDETQYF. CDR3 coding DNA: TGTGCCAGTACCACGGCAGGGGACGAGACCCAGTACTTC.

The chain employs TRBV7-9 and TRBJ2-7; 10 bases fit TRBD1. Germline V lookup: CDR1 SEHNR, CDR2 FQNEAQ (reference sequence). The junction had 6 bases not matched to a gene; V was cut back by 0 bases and J by 7 bases. The CDR3 contains 15 residues. The CDR3 DNA reads TGTGCCAGCAGCTTAGCCGGGACAGGGGTTGAGGAGCAGTACTTC. Protein sequence: CASSLAGTGVEEQYF.

The CDR3: CASSTTLMNTEAFF. The CDR3 coding sequence is TGTGCCAGCAGCACCACACTGATGAACACTGAAGCTTTCTTT. J is TRBJ1-1 and V is TRBV11-1; the D is unclear. The CDR3 loop spans 14 amino acids. V was shortened by 5 bases and J by 0 bases, with 10 bases between the two germline ends. Per germline, CDR1 SGHAT and CDR2 FQDESV (reference sequence).

The V and J genes are TRBV6-5 and TRBJ2-5; 11 bases align to TRBD2. CDR1 and CDR2 from the germline V gene are MNHEY and SVGAGI. V lost 4 bases to trimming and J lost 5 bases; unmatched junction nucleotides: 9. The CDR3 contains 16 residues. CDR3 nucleotide sequence: TGTGCCAGCAGTTCATTTAGCGGGAGGGCCGGCGAGACCCAGTACTTC. It encodes CASSSFSGRAGETQYF.

This sequence joins TRBV27 and TRBJ2-3; 9 positions agree with TRBD1. Germline V CDR1 and CDR2: MNHEY, SMNVEV (reference sequence). V shed 5 bases, J shed 2 bases, and the junction held 11 bases outside the gene matches. The CDR3 length is 17 residues. The DNA of the CDR3 is TGTGCCAGCAGTCCGACGACAGGGGGTAGGGACACAGATACGCAGTATTTT. It yields the protein CASSPTTGGRDTDTQYF.

The chain is built from TRBV5-6 and TRBJ1-2; weak D call: TRBD1 (6 bases). The CDR3 loop spans 14 amino acids. The V gene's germline CDR1 is SGHDT and CDR2 YYEEEE. The V gene lost 1 base and the J gene lost 1 base, with 8 bases spanning the gap. In nucleotides, the CDR3 is TGTGCCAGCAGCTTGACAGGGAGTAACTATGGCTACACCTTC. It is translated as CASSLTGSNYGYTF.

The rearrangement links TRBV4-2 to TRBJ2-1, with TRBD1 matching over 8 bases. V lost 0 bases, J lost 2 bases, and 9 bases stayed unmatched. The CDR3 is 18 amino acids. Germline assignment: CDR1 LGHNA and CDR2 YNFKEQ. The CDR3 coding sequence is TGTGCCAGCAGCCAAGATCAGGGGGCGGGGCCCCCCTACAATGAGCAGTTCTTC. Translating gives CASSQDQGAGPPYNEQFF.

The CDR3 nucleotides read TGTGCCAGCAGTTACGGGACAGGGGGCAGCACAGATACGCAGTATTTT. It yields the protein CASSYGTGGSTDTQYF. The rearrangement uses TRBV6-5 and TRBJ2-3, with 12 nucleotides matching TRBD1. CDR3 size: 16 residues. Germline V gene lookup returns CDR1 MNHEY and CDR2 SVGAGI. Trimming removed 2 bases from V and 0 bases from J; junction bases left unmatched: 0.

V is TRBV27 and J is TRBJ2-7; 14 nucleotides agree with TRBD2. From germline, CDR1 is MNHEY and CDR2 SMNVEV (reference sequence). CDR3 size: 13 residues. V trimming: 6 bases; J trimming: 7 bases; junction bases outside the gene matches: 2. DNA of the CDR3: TGTGCCAGCAGGGGACTAGCGGGAGTTGAGCAGTACTTC. It yields the protein CASRGLAGVEQYF.

The chain is built from TRBV19 and TRBJ2-7; TRBD1 matches 9 bases. The CDR3 sequence is 16 residues long. Germline loops: CDR1 LNHDA, CDR2 SQIVND (reference sequence). Losses at the gene ends were 1 base for V and 2 bases for J; bases not matched to a gene: 6. The CDR3 protein is CASSIGGQGRTYEQYF. As DNA, the CDR3 is TGTGCCAGTAGTATAGGTGGACAGGGGCGAACCTACGAGCAGTACTTC.

Written as DNA, the CDR3 is TGTGCCAGCAGTTTAGGACAGTATTATGGCTACACCTTC. Protein product: CASSLGQYYGYTF. The J gene is TRBJ1-2, the V gene TRBV28; D is possibly TRBD1 (6 bases). The germline V gene has CDR1 MDHEN and CDR2 SYDVKM. The V gene lost 2 bases and the J gene lost 5 bases, with 9 bases spanning the gap. The CDR3 contains 13 residues.

The chain uses TRBV6-1 and TRBJ1-5, with 7 bases lining up with TRBD1. With 2 bases clipped from V and 0 bases from J, the junction kept 10 bases outside the gene matches. This CDR3 is 18 amino acids long. Germline lookup yields CDR1 MNHNS and CDR2 SASEGT. The CDR3 DNA sequence: TGTGCCAGCAGTGAATATATCGGGACAGATTATAGCAATCAGCCCCAGCATTTT. Its protein is CASSEYIGTDYSNQPQHF.

This CDR3 is CASSRMRAGVRLGTDTQYF. CDR3 coding DNA: TGCGCCAGCAGCCGAATGAGAGCGGGAGTGAGATTGGGCACAGATACGCAGTATTTT. The chain uses TRBV4-3 and TRBJ2-3; TRBD2 aligns across 8 bases. V lost 4 bases, J lost 1 base, and 16 bases stayed unmatched. Germline values: CDR1 LGHNA, CDR2 YSLEER. The CDR3 totals 19 residues.

The J gene is TRBJ1-2, the V gene TRBV5-6; D is unresolved. The CDR3 contains 15 residues. V was cut by 6 bases and J by 4 bases, with 19 bases left in between. CDR1 and CDR2 from the germline V gene are SGHDT and YYEEEE. CDR3 in amino acids: CASTLEGVGSYGYTF. DNA for the CDR3: TGTGCCAGCACCCTGGAGGGTGTAGGGTCCTATGGCTACACCTTC.

J is TRBJ1-2 and V is TRBV6-1; D is unclear. The V gene lost 0 bases and the J gene lost 4 bases, with 12 bases spanning the gap. This CDR3 has 15 residues. Germline CDR1 is MNHNS and CDR2 is SASEGT. In DNA, the CDR3 is TGTGCCAGCAGTGAAGCGCATACAGTGACCTATGGCTACACCTTC. It encodes CASSEAHTVTYGYTF.

V gene TRBV6-5 combines with J gene TRBJ2-7, with D uncertain. V was cut by 8 bases and J by 2 bases, with 16 bases left in between. Per the germline V gene, CDR1 is MNHEY and CDR2 is SVGAGI. The CDR3 is 14 residues long. CDR3 sequence: CASRWSLQTYEQYF. CDR3 bases: TGTGCCAGCCGTTGGTCGCTCCAGACCTACGAGCAGTACTTC.

This clone came up a few times. The chain is built from TRBV5-6 and TRBJ2-5; D remains unclear. Germline assignment: CDR1 SGHDT and CDR2 YYEEEE. This CDR3 comprises 14 residues. The germline V and J ends were trimmed by 0 bases and 4 bases, with 10 bases remaining between them. CDR3 sequence reads: CASSLGLPAETQYF. For the CDR3, the DNA is TGTGCCAGCAGCTTGGGTCTACCCGCAGAGACCCAGTACTTC.

The chain links TRBV19 to TRBJ2-1, with TRBD2 matching 9 bases. CDR1 and CDR2 (germline): LNHDA, SQIVND (reference sequence). CDR3 length: 16 residues. The junction had 6 bases not matched to a gene; V was cut back by 4 bases and J by 2 bases. CDR3 in amino acids: CASSTISGSAYNEQFF. Written as DNA, the CDR3 is TGTGCCAGTAGTACCATTAGCGGGAGCGCCTACAATGAGCAGTTCTTC.

The V gene is TRBV6-5, the J gene TRBJ2-7, with 7 bases matching TRBD1. V dropped 5 bases and J dropped 7; count of bases not matched to a gene: 5. CDR3 length: 12 amino acids. The V gene's germline CDR1 is MNHEY and CDR2 SVGAGI. The DNA for the CDR3 is TGTGCCAGCAGTGTACAGGGGTGGGAGCAGTACTTC. Its translation is CASSVQGWEQYF.

This clone appeared a single time. This chain uses TRBV11-3 with TRBJ2-2; weak D call: TRBD1 (6 bases). CDR1 SGHNT and CDR2 YENEEA come from the germline V gene. This CDR3 spans 14 amino acids. Trimming removed 7 bases from V and 1 base from J, with 10 bases in between. The DNA for the CDR3 is TGTGCCAGCACTCTAGGGGGGAACACCGGGGAGCTGTTTTTT. This sequence encodes CASTLGGNTGELFF.

The rearrangement uses TRBV27 and TRBJ2-7; D is perhaps TRBD1 (5 bases). This CDR3 comprises 14 residues. Per the germline V gene, CDR1 is MNHEY and CDR2 is SMNVEV (reference sequence). V was pared by 7 bases and J by 2 bases, with 15 bases between. The CDR3: CASNSEDRPYEQYF. The CDR3 DNA follows: TGTGCCAGCAACTCAGAAGACAGACCCTACGAGCAGTACTTC.